The present TCR beta chain was sequenced within a study of response to subunit inactivated influenza vaccine. Points from the study as a whole: Each seasonal flu vaccination may recruit only limited new T cells, authors suggested.

In its sample, this clonotype was seen a few times. Its antigen is unidentified. CDR3 length equals 15 residues. Per the germline V gene, CDR1 is MDHEN and CDR2 is SYDVKM. Trimming cost V 6 bases and J 7 bases, with 16 bases left between them. TCRdb redid the calling of the RT-PCR reads with MiXCR, one entry per CDR3 protein. The table includes a few hundred thousand distinct CDR3 sequences, 20% to 25% detected once. Source: PBMCs from blood, taken 21 months after vaccination. This TCR derives from a man aged 45 to 75 who received an inactivated influenza vaccine. The rearrangement joins TRBV28 to TRBJ1-6; D remains unclear. CDR3 protein: CASSPPPRPNSPLHF. The DNA of the CDR3 is TGTGCCAGCAGCCCTCCCCCGCGGCCGAATTCACCCCTCCACTTT.